These 3 T cell receptor beta chains originate from one sample sequenced in a study of T cell repertoires in cytomegalovirus infection. These receptors' antigens are unknown. TCRdb re-called the reads through MiXCR, storing one row per CDR3 protein. The sample lists fewer than 900,000 distinct CDR3 sequences; 25% to 35% were seen once. Sequencing used cultured CD8+ T cells from PBMCs, obtained from culture after CMV antigen stimulation. Receptors originate from a human donor in good health (CMV status not recorded). Some clones in this sample may be carry-over from other donors' samples.

The rearrangement uses TRBV2 and TRBJ2-6; TRBD1 matches at 10 bases. J lost 0 bases, V lost 5 bases, and 4 bases had no gene match. CDR1 SNHLY and CDR2 FYNNEI come from the germline V gene. This CDR3 contains 17 residues. The CDR3 protein is CASSWDRGNSGANVLTF. CDR3 DNA sequence: TGTGCCAGCAGTTGGGACAGGGGAAACTCTGGGGCCAACGTCCTGACTTTC.

The rearrangement links TRBV7-9 to TRBJ2-1; D is uncertain. The V and J ends lost 6 bases and 6 bases respectively, with 6 bases between them. The CDR3 contains 11 residues. Germline V gene sequence: CDR1 SEHNR, CDR2 FQNEAQ (reference sequence). The chain's CDR3 is CASRPGNEQFF. CDR3 bases: TGTGCCAGCAGACCAGGCAATGAGCAGTTCTTC.

This clonotype was seen more than once but under ten times. The chain combines TRBV4-1 with TRBJ2-1; the match to TRBD2 covers 8 bases. In germline, CDR1 is MGHRA, CDR2 YSYEKL. V trimming: 2 bases; J trimming: 5 bases; junction bases outside the gene matches: 2. The CDR3 has 14 residues. The CDR3 spells CASSQQRGNNEQFF. The CDR3 DNA sequence: TGCGCCAGCAGCCAACAGCGGGGGAACAATGAGCAGTTCTTC.